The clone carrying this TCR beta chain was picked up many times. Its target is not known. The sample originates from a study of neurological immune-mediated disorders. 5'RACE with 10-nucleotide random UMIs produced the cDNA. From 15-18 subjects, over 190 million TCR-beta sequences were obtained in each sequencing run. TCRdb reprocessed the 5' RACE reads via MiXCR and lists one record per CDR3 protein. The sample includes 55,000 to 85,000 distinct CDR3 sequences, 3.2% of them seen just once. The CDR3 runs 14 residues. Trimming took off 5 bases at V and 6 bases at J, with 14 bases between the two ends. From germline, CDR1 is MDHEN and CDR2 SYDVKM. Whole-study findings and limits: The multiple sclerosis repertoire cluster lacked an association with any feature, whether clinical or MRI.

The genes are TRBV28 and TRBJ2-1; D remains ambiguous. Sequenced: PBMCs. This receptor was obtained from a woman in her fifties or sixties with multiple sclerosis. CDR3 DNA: TGTGCCAGCAGTGGGTTTTTGGGCTCCAATGAGCAGTTCTTC. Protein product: CASSGFLGSNEQFF. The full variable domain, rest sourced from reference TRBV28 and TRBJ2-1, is DVKVTQSSRYLVKRTGEKVFLECVQDMDHENMFWYRQDPGLGLRLIYFSYDVKMKEKGDIPEGYSVSREKKERFSLILESASTNQTSMYLCASSGFLGSNEQFFGPGTRLTVL.